This T cell receptor beta chain was identified during a study of blood T cell repertoires in COVID-19 (TCRdb year 2020). At the level of the whole study: The collaborator samples originated in the United States, Italy and Spain and spanned the acute and convalescent phases of COVID-19. The material from the prospective study consisted of cDNA or gDNA derived from T cells, B-cell-depleted T cells, or PBMCs. The dataset comprised deeply sampled blood TCRbeta repertoires from subjects exposed to, actively infected with, or recovered from COVID-19. The repertoires were released in a freely available public database intended as a resource for research on the immune response to SARS-CoV-2. The samples were drawn from two sources: the first 160 participants of the ongoing ImmuneRACE study, and 1,200 or so subjects contributed by 6 global collaborators. Nearly every sample came with metadata listing a de-identified subject ID, COVID-19 status, age in years and sex. Where HLA class I and class II types were available, the types were taken from metadata supplied by the sample provider, not from assay-based typing.

In Seattle, one collaborating source enrolled patients while the infection was active and tracked those patients longitudinally over the course of disease. Whole blood was collected in K2EDTA tubes by collaborating institutions according to the institutions' own protocols. For TCRbeta analysis, collaborators shipped samples as frozen whole blood, isolated PBMCs, or DNA extracted from either of those sample types. From the cysteine up to the phenylalanine, the CDR3 has a length of 15 residues. Of the read, only the CDR3 DNA is kept; its 45 bases are in frame from base 1. Ends trimmed: V by 3 bases, J by 0 bases; bases unmatched to a gene: 3. From the germline V gene, CDR1 is SGHRS and CDR2 is YFSETQ. TCRbeta CDR3 regions were amplified from genomic DNA by means of the immunoSEQ Assay, a bias-controlled multiplex PCR. The authors processed their data as follows. The number of nucleated cells in each sample was estimated from the amplification of reference gene primers within the assay. Sequence reads were collapsed and filtered to measure the absolute abundance of every unique TCRbeta CDR3 rearrangement. Productive Simpson clonality was computed per sample as the square root of Simpson's diversity index over productive rearrangements. TCRdb provides this immuneACCESS table in a form limited to in-frame rearrangements. Some clones are lacking; in checked studies, under half of them reflect an unresolved V gene, and why the rest are absent is not known. The V and J calls and clone size are taken from that table; D and trimming were inferred from the DNA. The table for this sample lists about 340,000 clones; more than 70% of them were counted only once. 6% to 8% of the sample is in the top ten clones.

Turning to this clone: There is no known antigen for this receptor. Base qualities are not recorded, but no much larger clone differs from it by a single base. This sample also contains other DNA sequences that code for the same CDR3.

The full study reports these points: The quantity of clinical and demographic metadata differed by source and by participant and was supplied without curation.

This TCR was sampled from a woman aged 70-85 years with COVID-19, enrolled during active disease. Source material: peripheral blood. Recombination connected TRBV5-1 to TRBJ1-3, with 7 central nucleotides matching TRBD1. The CDR3 region: CASSSSGGSGNTIYF. The nucleotides read TGCGCCAGCAGCTCATCAGGGGGCTCTGGAAACACCATATATTTT.